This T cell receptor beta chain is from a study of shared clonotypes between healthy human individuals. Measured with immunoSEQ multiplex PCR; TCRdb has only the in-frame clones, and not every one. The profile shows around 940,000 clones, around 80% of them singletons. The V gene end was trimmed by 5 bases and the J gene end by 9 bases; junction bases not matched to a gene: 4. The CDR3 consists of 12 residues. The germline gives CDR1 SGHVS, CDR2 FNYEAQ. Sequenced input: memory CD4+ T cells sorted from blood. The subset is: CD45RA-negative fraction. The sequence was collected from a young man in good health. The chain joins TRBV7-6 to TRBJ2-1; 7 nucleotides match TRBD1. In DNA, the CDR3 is TGTGCCAGCAGCCTGCCAGGGGGTGAGCAGTTCTTC. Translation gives CASSLPGGEQFF.